Following are 3 T cell receptor beta chains from one sample sequenced in a study of T cells after yellow fever vaccination. TCRdb redid the calling of the 5' RACE reads with MiXCR, one entry per CDR3 protein. Found here are 300,000 or so distinct CDR3 sequences, roughly 7.5% of them singletons; the top ten hold about 16%. Specimen: PBMCs, collected more than 40 days after the first yellow fever vaccination. These receptor sequences come from a young man who received the YFV17D yellow fever vaccine.

This clonotype occurred a few times. This chain links TRBV20-1 with TRBJ2-5; D uncertain. The CDR3 is 12 amino acids. Trimming cost V 4 bases and J 5 bases, with 11 bases left between them. Looked up from germline, CDR1 is DFQATT and CDR2 is SNEGSKA (reference sequence). CDR3 sequence: CSAIYREETQYF. Here the CDR3 DNA reads TGCAGTGCTATATACCGTGAGGAGACCCAGTACTTC.

This clonotype was seen a handful of times. The rearrangement links TRBV7-2 to TRBJ1-1, with TRBD1 as a possible D gene (6 bases). The CDR3 consists of 14 residues. V lost 7 bases and J 3 bases, leaving 15 bases between the germline ends. Per the germline V gene, CDR1 is SGHTA and CDR2 is FQGNSA. CDR3 in amino acids: CASTPRRGDTEAFF. For the CDR3, the DNA is TGTGCCAGCACCCCTCGCAGGGGCGACACTGAAGCTTTCTTT.

This clonotype was observed many times. The V gene is TRBV28, the J gene TRBJ2-5; TRBD1 aligns across 12 bases. The germline V gene encodes CDR1 MDHEN and CDR2 SYDVKM. Trimming removed 3 bases from V and 5 bases from J; junction bases left unmatched: 16. The CDR3 has 19 residues. CDR3 nucleotides: TGTGCCAGCAGTTTGATCAGTAATTTGGGACAGGGGGCTTATGAGACCCAGTACTTC. Protein: CASSLISNLGQGAYETQYF.